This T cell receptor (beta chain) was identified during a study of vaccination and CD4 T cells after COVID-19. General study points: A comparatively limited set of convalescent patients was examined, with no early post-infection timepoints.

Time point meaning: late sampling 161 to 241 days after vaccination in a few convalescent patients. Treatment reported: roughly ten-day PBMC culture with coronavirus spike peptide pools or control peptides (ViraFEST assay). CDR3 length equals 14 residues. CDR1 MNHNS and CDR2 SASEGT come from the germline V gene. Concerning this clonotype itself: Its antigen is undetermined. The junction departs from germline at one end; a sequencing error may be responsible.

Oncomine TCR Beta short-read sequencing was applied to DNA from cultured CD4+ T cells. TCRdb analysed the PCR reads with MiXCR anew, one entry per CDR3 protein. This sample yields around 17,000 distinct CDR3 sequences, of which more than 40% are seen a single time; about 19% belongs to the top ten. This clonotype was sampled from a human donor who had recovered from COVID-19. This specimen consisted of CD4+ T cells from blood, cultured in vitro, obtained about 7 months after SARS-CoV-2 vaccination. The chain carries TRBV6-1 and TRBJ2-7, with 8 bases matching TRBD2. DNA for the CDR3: TGTGCCAGCAGAGAAGGACTAGCCGCCTACGAGCAGTACTTC. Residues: CASREGLAAYEQYF.